This T cell receptor beta chain was documented in a study of cytomegalovirus exposure and HLA in healthy donors. On the study more broadly: The 90 to 150 validation repertoires used a platform that matched the one used for the approximately 610 first-cohort repertoires, as a later analysis reported. General study findings and limits: Among TCR beta chains, those listed as cytomegalovirus-associated numbered about 160. First-cohort TCR clusters were later found to tend to co-occur in the 120 or so validation repertoires.

From the roughly 120-subject validation cohort, which was separate from the roughly 620-subject first cohort, the donors were drawn. V lost 0 bases and J lost 6, with 12 bases in between. Germline loops: CDR1 MNHNY, CDR2 SVGAGI (reference sequence). There are 14 residues in the CDR3. Only in-frame clones appear in the TCRdb table, and some are missing; sequencing was by immunoSEQ multiplex PCR. The table lists 250,000 to 400,000 clones, roughly 90% of them singletons. As to this clone: What it binds is not known.

The J gene is TRBJ2-7, the V gene TRBV6-6; D is ambiguous. The receptor comes from a woman aged 25-40 years in good health and CMV-seropositive. Sequences were obtained from PBMCs. The DNA of the CDR3 is TGTGCCAGCAGTTACTCGGGCAGGTCAGGCGAGCAGTACTTC. Translating it yields CASSYSGRSGEQYF.